These T cell receptor beta chains were read from a single sample in a study of blood T cell repertoires in COVID-19. Sequencing used immunoSEQ multiplex PCR; TCRdb keeps in-frame clones, though not all of them. The sample has about 220,000 clones; around 82% are singletons. What was sequenced was peripheral blood. The origin of the receptors is a woman between 70 and 85 years old with acute or convalescent COVID-19. Both conserved end residues are part of each CDR3. The D gene is left open where the match is weak. Not every row has a clone size; where given, it reads once, few, many or a size class.

TRBJ2-2	NA	NA	TRBV7-8	TGTGCCAGCAGCCAGGACAGGAACACCGGGGAGCTGTTTTTT	CASSQDRNTGELFF
TRBJ2-7	NA	TRBD1	TRBV30	TGTGCCTGGACCCGACCGGGACAGACCTACGAGCAGTACTTC	CAWTRPGQTYEQYF
TRBJ2-5	once	TRBD2	TRBV5-1	TGCGCCAGCAGCTTGGAGCCTAGCGGACAAGAGACCCAGTACTTC	CASSLEPSGQETQYF
TRBJ2-7	NA	NA	TRBV9	TGTGCCAGCAGCACCTTGGGGGGGCGCATCGACGAGCAGTACTTC	CASSTLGGRIDEQYF
TRBJ1-2	NA	TRBD1	TRBV19	TGTGCCAGCGACAGGGGTAACTATGGCTACACCTTC	CASDRGNYGYTF
TRBJ1-1	NA	TRBD1	TRBV7-2	TGTGCCAGCAGCCTATCACAGGGGGCCTCCACTGAAGCTTTCTTT	CASSLSQGASTEAFF
TRBJ2-3	NA	NA	TRBV6-2/TRBV6-3	TGTGCCAGCAGTTACTTTCTCCTCACAGATACGCAGTATTTT	CASSYFLLTDTQYF
TRBJ1-1	NA	NA	TRBV20-1	TGCAGTGCTAGTTTCGGAGGGCACGAAGCTTTCTTT	CSASFGGHEAFF
TRBJ1-1	NA	NA	TRBV5-6	TGTGCCAGCAGCTTGGAAGGGGTCGGCTTGCGAGAAGCTTTCTTT	CASSLEGVGLREAFF
TRBJ2-5	NA	TRBD2	TRBV2	TGTGCCAGCAGTGACATTACTAGCGGGGGGATCCAGTACTTC	CASSDITSGGIQYF
TRBJ2-1	NA	TRBD1	TRBV9	TGTGCCAGCAGCGTAGTGGGACAGTACAATGAGCAGTTCTTC	CASSVVGQYNEQFF
TRBJ1-2	NA	NA	TRBV5-1	TGCGCCAGCAGCTCGGATGGGTACAGATCGGCATCTAACTATGGCTACACCTTC	CASSSDGYRSASNYGYTF
TRBJ2-1	NA	NA	TRBV4-3	TGCGCCAGCAGCCAAGGACGGCTAGCGGAGCAGTTCTTC	CASSQGRLAEQFF
TRBJ2-2	NA	NA	TRBV5-6	TGTGCCAGCAGTTATTATAAGGATGCGGTGAACACCGGGGAGCTGTTTTTT	CASSYYKDAVNTGELFF
TRBJ2-7	NA	NA	TRBV11-2	TGTGCCAGCAGCTTAGAAGGGAGTTTCTACGAGCAGTACTTC	CASSLEGSFYEQYF
TRBJ1-2	NA	TRBD1	TRBV6-1	TGTGCCAGCAGTGAGGGGACAGGGTACCAAGCTAACTATGGCTACACCTTC	CASSEGTGYQANYGYTF
TRBJ2-5	NA	TRBD2	TRBV27	TGTGCCAGCGGCACGATAGCGGGGGGGCCTGAGACCCAGTACTTC	CASGTIAGGPETQYF
TRBJ2-2	few	TRBD1	TRBV5-1	TGCGCCAGCAGCTCCACAGGGGACGGGACCGGGGAGCTGTTTTTT	CASSSTGDGTGELFF
TRBJ2-5	NA	TRBD1	TRBV3-1/TRBV3-2	TGTGCCAGCAGCCCCTGGGACAGGGGACGTCAAGAGACCCAGTACTTC	CASSPWDRGRQETQYF
TRBJ2-7	NA	NA	TRBV7-9	TGTGCCAGCAGCCAAGACAGCCACGAGCAGTACTTC	CASSQDSHEQYF
TRBJ2-1	NA	TRBD1	TRBV9	TGTGCCAGCAGTGCACAGGGGAGCTCCTACAATGAGCAGTTCTTC	CASSAQGSSYNEQFF
TRBJ1-2	NA	NA	TRBV18	TGTGCCAGCTCACCACCGGGGCCCAACTATGGCTACACCTTC	CASSPPGPNYGYTF
TRBJ2-5	NA	TRBD2	TRBV6-2/TRBV6-3	TGTGCCAGCAGCCTTTGGGCGACTAGCGGGGGTCAAGAGACCCAGTACTTC	CASSLWATSGGQETQYF
TRBJ2-2	NA	NA	TRBV7-2	TGTGCCAGCAGCTTAGTAGGCAGGATGAACACCGGGGAGCTGTTTTTT	CASSLVGRMNTGELFF
TRBJ1-1	NA	NA	TRBV29-1	TGCAGCGTTGAACGAGGGTCGAACACTGAAGCTTTCTTT	CSVERGSNTEAFF
TRBJ1-2	few	TRBD1	TRBV5-1	TGCGCCAGCAGCTCAAACCGACAGGGTAGGGAGGTCTATGGCTACACCTTC	CASSSNRQGREVYGYTF
TRBJ1-2	few	NA	TRBV29-1	TGCAGCGTCGAACAGGGTTATAGCTATGGCTACACCTTC	CSVEQGYSYGYTF
TRBJ2-7	NA	TRBD2	TRBV9	TGTGCCAGCAGCCCAGAAGAGGGACTAGGTTCCTCCTACGAGCAGTACTTC	CASSPEEGLGSSYEQYF
TRBJ2-2	NA	NA	TRBV27	TGTGCCAGCAGTTTAAGAGGCGGGGAGCTGTTTTTT	CASSLRGGELFF
TRBJ1-2	NA	NA	TRBV2	TGTGCCAGCGGTAGACGGGGTGGATATGGCTACACCTTC	CASGRRGGYGYTF
TRBJ1-2	once	NA	TRBV11-2	TGTGCCAGCAGCGACGAGTGGCGACAGCCCTTCAACTATGGCTACACCTTC	CASSDEWRQPFNYGYTF
TRBJ2-3	NA	TRBD1	TRBV5-1	TGCGCCAGCAGCGACCTAATAACAGGGGGCGCGGCAGATACGCAGTATTTT	CASSDLITGGAADTQYF
TRBJ2-1	NA	NA	TRBV2	TGTGCCAGCAAGGCGGCTAGCGCGAACAATGAGCAGTTCTTC	CASKAASANNEQFF
TRBJ2-3	few	TRBD2	TRBV5-1	TGCGCCAGCACCCTAGCGGGGGGATACACAGATACGCAGTATTTT	CASTLAGGYTDTQYF
TRBJ1-4	NA	NA	TRBV20-1	TGCAGTGCTAGTCGGACGGAGGATGAAAAACTGTTTTTT	CSASRTEDEKLFF
TRBJ2-2	NA	NA	TRBV10-3	TGTGCCATCAGTGAGGTCTCCGGGACAACGAACACCGGGGAGCTGTTTTTT	CAISEVSGTTNTGELFF
TRBJ2-2	NA	NA	TRBV11-2	TGTGCCAGCAGCTTAGTTGCAGGGGATAGGACCGGGGAGCTGTTTTTT	CASSLVAGDRTGELFF
TRBJ2-6	NA	NA	TRBV21-1	TGTGCCAGCAGCAAACCGGGACAGGGGGCGCCCGGGGCCAACGTCCTGACTTTC	CASSKPGQGAPGANVLTF
TRBJ2-7	NA	TRBD1	TRBV18	TGTGCCAGCTCACGAAAGACCCGACAGGGGGGCTCCTACGAGCAGTACTTC	CASSRKTRQGGSYEQYF
TRBJ2-2	NA	TRBD1	TRBV7-3	TGTGCCAGCAGCATCGACAGGGGTGCGTCCGGGGAGCTGTTTTTT	CASSIDRGASGELFF
TRBJ2-1	NA	TRBD1	TRBV19	TGTGCCAGTAGCACAGGGGCGCACAATGAGCAGTTCTTC	CASSTGAHNEQFF
TRBJ1-1	NA	NA	TRBV5-5	TGTGCCAGCAGCTTTGACAGGTACACTGAAGCTTTCTTT	CASSFDRYTEAFF
TRBJ2-7	NA	TRBD2	TRBV30	TGTGCCTGGACTAGCGGGGGGGCTTCTCAGTACTTC	CAWTSGGASQYF
TRBJ2-5	NA	NA	TRBV5-6	TGTGCCAGCAGCTTCAAGGGGCGGGGGACCCAGTACTTC	CASSFKGRGTQYF
TRBJ2-1	NA	TRBD2	TRBV2	TGTGCCAGCAGTGGGGGGACTACTAACAATGAGCAGTTCTTC	CASSGGTTNNEQFF
TRBJ1-4	few	NA	TRBV6-1	TGTGCCAGCAGTGAAACTCCAGGGTCTACTAATGAAAAACTGTTTTTT	CASSETPGSTNEKLFF